This TCR beta chain originates from a study of spatial heterogeneity in lung cancer. This clonotype appeared a few times. Each TCR cDNA molecule bore a unique molecular identifier. Each CDR3 protein gets one entry after TCRdb re-called the 5' RACE reads with MiXCR. The table has 80,000 to 95,000 distinct CDR3 sequences, 7.5% to 10% seen once. The time point here: sample taken at primary tumor resection. Sequencing covered unsorted whole RNA taken from tumor, nontumor lung or frozen PBMC. This CDR3 has 13 residues. The germline V gene has CDR1 DFQATT and CDR2 SNEGSKA (reference sequence). V lost 6 bases and J 0 bases, leaving 12 bases between the germline ends.

This TCR was sampled from a male donor with early-stage non-small cell lung cancer. The specimen comprised PBMCs, sampled at surgery. The chain carries TRBV20-1 and TRBJ2-7; D call uncertain. CDR3 sequence (DNA): TGCAGTGCGAGGACGTATACCTCCTACGAGCAGTACTTC. It encodes CSARTYTSYEQYF.